This T cell receptor beta chain was documented in a study of radiation and T cells in renal cell carcinoma. Treatment of the sample: 15 Gy SBRT to primary tumor, nephrectomy 4 weeks later. CDR1 GTSNPN and CDR2 SVGIG come from the germline V gene (reference sequence). V was pared by 2 bases and J by 3 bases, with 14 bases between. The CDR3 is 15 amino acids. Study results and caveats: Intratumoral heterogeneity was not captured in these roughly 0.96 g regions.

As for this clone: The antigen is undetermined.

The table came from immunoSEQ multiplex PCR; TCRdb's copy has only in-frame clones and leaves some out. Among approximately 17,000 clones listed, approximately 51% were seen once. The chain is built from TRBV30 and TRBJ1-5; tentatively, D is TRBD1 (6 bases). This TCR was recovered from a woman aged 60-75 years with renal cell carcinoma. This specimen consisted of tumor tissue, obtained from a patient whose treatment included radiotherapy and nephrectomy. CDR3 region: CAWSFDRSPNQPQHF. The CDR3 DNA reads TGTGCCTGGAGTTTTGACAGGTCCCCCAATCAGCCCCAGCATTTT.